The rows below give T cell receptor beta chains drawn from one sample of a study of blood T cell repertoires in COVID-19. The table came from immunoSEQ multiplex PCR; TCRdb's copy has only in-frame clones and leaves some out. The repertoire holds 400,000 to 550,000 clones, with 70% to 90% as singletons. Sequencing was done on a sample of PBMCs or T cells enriched from blood (not recorded which). The receptors originated from a woman under 30 with acute COVID-19. Both conserved end residues are part of each CDR3. Each record gives: V gene, J gene, clone size, D gene, CDR3 DNA, CDR3 protein. D genes are given only for firm matches. Clone size, where shown, is once, few, many, or a class for clones that have expanded.

TRBV4-1,TRBJ2-3,.,.,TGCGCCAGCAGCCAAGTTGGGGGGTTGGTAGATACGCAGTATTTT,CASSQVGGLVDTQYF
TRBV27,TRBJ2-2,.,TRBD2,TGTGCCAGCAGTAGGGGACTAGCAGGTACCGGGGAGCTGTTTTTT,CASSRGLAGTGELFF
TRBV10-3,TRBJ2-5,.,.,TGTGCCATCTCGGGACAACAAGAGACCCAGTACTTC,CAISGQQETQYF
TRBV10-3,TRBJ2-2,.,.,TGTGCCGCACTCGGGGGCGGGGAGCTGTTTTTT,CAALGGGELFF
TRBV7-4,TRBJ2-7,.,.,TGTGCCAGCAGCTTAAGAATAGGGGGCTCCTACGAGCAGTACTTC,CASSLRIGGSYEQYF
TRBV9,TRBJ1-3,.,.,TGTGCCAGCAGCCCCGAGGGGAGGGTGGGAAACACCATATATTTT,CASSPEGRVGNTIYF
TRBV7-3,TRBJ2-3,.,TRBD1,TGTGCCAGCAGCTATTCTCCGGGGACAGGGCTTGCTGATACGCAGTATTTT,CASSYSPGTGLADTQYF
TRBV18,TRBJ2-1,.,.,TGTGCCAGCTCACCAACCACCTCTCAAGCCCCGAGATCCAACAATGAGCAGTTCTTC,CASSPTTSQAPRSNNEQFF
TRBV12-5,TRBJ2-3,.,.,TGTGCTAGTGGTTTGGTACCATCGGTGGATACGCAGTATTTT,CASGLVPSVDTQYF
TRBV7-9,TRBJ1-5,.,.,TGTGCCAGCAGCTTAGCGAGGGCAGCCGATAGCAATCAGCCCCAGCATTTT,CASSLARAADSNQPQHF
TRBV19,TRBJ2-7,.,.,TGTGCCAGTAGTGCCTCCGGGGGGCAATTGTCCTACGAGCAGTACTTC,CASSASGGQLSYEQYF
TRBV19,TRBJ1-1,.,.,TGTGCCAGTAGTATGACCCAGGGGTTCGGCACTGAAGCTTTCTTT,CASSMTQGFGTEAFF
TRBV28,TRBJ1-1,.,.,TGTGCCAGCAGCCCTGATCGGACCAGGGAGGGGTTATACACTGAAGCTTTCTTT,CASSPDRTREGLYTEAFF
TRBV11-2,TRBJ1-5,.,.,TGTGCCAGCAGCCTCGCGGGGTATCAGCCCCAGCATTTT,CASSLAGYQPQHF
TRBV27,TRBJ2-3,.,.,TGTGCCAGCAGTTTAGACACCACAGATACGCAGTATTTT,CASSLDTTDTQYF
TRBV7-9,TRBJ1-1,once,.,TGTGCCAGCAGCCCCCAGGGCTTTAACACTGAAGCTTTCTTT,CASSPQGFNTEAFF
TRBV15,TRBJ2-7,.,.,TGTGCCACCAGCAGAGGTATAGACTACGAGCAGTACTTC,CATSRGIDYEQYF
TRBV28,TRBJ1-2,.,.,TGTGCCAGCAACCTGGACAGTAACTATGGCTACACCTTC,CASNLDSNYGYTF
TRBV28,TRBJ1-1,.,.,TGTGCCAGCAGGACTAATGCCGGGACCGCCGGGGGGAGAGCTTTCTTT,CASRTNAGTAGGRAFF
TRBV5-1,TRBJ2-5,.,TRBD2,TGCGCCAGCAAGACTAGCGGGGGAGATCAAGAGACCCAGTACTTC,CASKTSGGDQETQYF
TRBV6-2/TRBV6-3,TRBJ2-1,.,TRBD1,TGTGCCAGCAGTTATCTCGGGACAGGGGTTTATGAGCAGTTCTTC,CASSYLGTGVYEQFF
TRBV7-6,TRBJ2-5,.,.,TGTGCCAGCAGCTCCTCACACGGGGGACAAGAGACCCAGTACTTC,CASSSSHGGQETQYF
TRBV14,TRBJ1-3,few,.,TGTGCCAGCAGCCAATATCTTCCTTCCTCTGGAAACACCATATATTTT,CASSQYLPSSGNTIYF
TRBV6-2/TRBV6-3,TRBJ2-3,once,TRBD2,TGTGCCAGCAGTTACGATCGGACTAGCGGGAGGAGCACAGATACGCAGTATTTT,CASSYDRTSGRSTDTQYF
TRBV28,TRBJ1-5,.,.,TGTGCCAGCAGTTTGGATCTGAGGGGCAATCAGCCCCAGCATTTT,CASSLDLRGNQPQHF
TRBV6-5,TRBJ2-1,.,TRBD2,TGTGCCAGCCCTCCCGGAGCGGGGGCCCTCATGTTCTTC,CASPPGAGALMFF
TRBV5-5,TRBJ1-2,.,.,TGTGCCAGCAGCTTGCTCCTCTATGGCTACACCTTC,CASSLLLYGYTF
TRBV12-3/TRBV12-4,TRBJ2-1,.,.,TGTGCCAGCAGTTACTCCGACAATGAGCAGTTCTTC,CASSYSDNEQFF
TRBV19,TRBJ1-1,.,.,TGTGCCAGTAGTTTATTACAAAGCGTCCGGACTGAAGCTTTCTTT,CASSLLQSVRTEAFF
TRBV15,TRBJ2-7,once,.,TGTGCCACCAGCAGAGGGTTAGGGGATCTCTACGAGCAGTACTTC,CATSRGLGDLYEQYF
TRBV7-9,TRBJ1-4,.,TRBD1,TGTGCCAGCAGCTTAGAGGGACAGGAGAATGAAAAACTGTTTTTT,CASSLEGQENEKLFF
TRBV18,TRBJ1-2,few,TRBD1,TGTGCCAGCTCCCGGACAGGGGACTATGGCTACACCTTC,CASSRTGDYGYTF
TRBV12-3/TRBV12-4,TRBJ1-2,.,.,TGTGCCAGCAGCCTGGGGACAAATGGCTACACCTTC,CASSLGTNGYTF
TRBV27,TRBJ1-5,.,TRBD1,TGTGCCAGCATTCCCTGCGGGACAGAGAATCAGCCCCAGCATTTT,CASIPCGTENQPQHF
TRBV6-6,TRBJ2-5,.,TRBD2,TGTGCCAGCAGATTAGCGGGGAGAACGGCCCAGTACTTC,CASRLAGRTAQYF
TRBV24-1,TRBJ2-1,.,TRBD2,TGTGCCACCGCAACTAGCGGGAGGTTCAATGAGCAGTTCTTC,CATATSGRFNEQFF
TRBV27,TRBJ1-2,.,.,TGTGCCAGCAGTTTCCCGGGACAAGGCTACACCTTC,CASSFPGQGYTF
TRBV6-5,TRBJ1-6,.,.,TGTGCCAGCAGTTACCGTCCGAATTCACCCCTCCACTTT,CASSYRPNSPLHF
TRBV9,TRBJ1-2,.,.,TGTGCCAGCAGCGTAGGTCAGACTCCTAACTATGGCTACACCTTC,CASSVGQTPNYGYTF
TRBV29-1,TRBJ2-3,.,.,TGCAGCGTAGAGAGAGGGAATACGCAGTATTTT,CSVERGNTQYF
TRBV2,TRBJ1-2,.,.,TGTGCCAGCAGGGGGTCGGGGAACTATGGCTACACCTTC,CASRGSGNYGYTF
TRBV2,TRBJ2-7,.,.,TGTGCCAGCAGTCCCCTGACGGAGTCCTACGAGCAGTACTTC,CASSPLTESYEQYF
TRBV7-5,TRBJ1-2,.,.,TGTGCCAGAAGGCTTAAGGGACAGGGGGCGATTGGGGATGGCTACACCTTC,CARRLKGQGAIGDGYTF
TRBV7-9,TRBJ2-7,.,.,TGTGCCAGCAGCCTCGAGCGATACGAGCAGTACTTC,CASSLERYEQYF
TRBV7-2,TRBJ1-1,.,TRBD1,TGTGCCAGCAGCTTAGGGGACAGGATAGACACTGAAGCTTTCTTT,CASSLGDRIDTEAFF
TRBV18,TRBJ2-7,few,TRBD1,TGTGCCAGCTCACCGAAAGGGGGACAGGGATCCTACGAGCAGTACTTC,CASSPKGGQGSYEQYF
TRBV5-8,TRBJ1-6,once,TRBD1,TGTGCCAGCAGCCGGGACAGGCCGCCACCCCTCCACTTT,CASSRDRPPPLHF
TRBV6-5,TRBJ2-1,.,TRBD1,TGTGCCAGCAGAATACCGACAGGGCGCAATGAGCAGTTCTTC,CASRIPTGRNEQFF
TRBV13,TRBJ1-5,.,.,TGTGCCAGCAGCCCCCGGGTTGGTCAGCCCCAGCATTTT,CASSPRVGQPQHF
TRBV27,TRBJ2-7,.,.,TGTGCCAGCAGTTTAAAGGCAGGAGGCCGCGTCTACGAGCAGTACTTC,CASSLKAGGRVYEQYF
TRBV5-4,TRBJ2-2,.,TRBD2,TGTGCCAGCAGCGCCGGGACTAGCGGGGGTGTCGGGGAGCTGTTTTTT,CASSAGTSGGVGELFF
TRBV7-9,TRBJ2-3,.,.,TGTGCCAGTAGGACAGCCACAGATACGCAGTATTTT,CASRTATDTQYF
TRBV19,TRBJ2-1,.,.,TGTGCCAGTAGTACAGGGGTCTCCTACAATGAGCAGTTCTTC,CASSTGVSYNEQFF
TRBV7-8,TRBJ2-3,.,TRBD2,TGTGCCAGCAGCTCCGGGACTAACCCCACAGATACGCAGTATTTT,CASSSGTNPTDTQYF